The entry that follows covers one T cell receptor beta chain sequence. The specificity of this receptor is unknown. It has no much larger one-base neighbor in the sample; base qualities were not kept. In this study, sorted CD4+ and CD8+ T cells from the blood of healthy subjects and of severe aplastic anemia patients had their TCR repertoires deep-sequenced. Ficoll-Paque density gradient centrifugation was used to isolate peripheral blood mononuclear cells. Before DNA extraction, CD4+ and CD8+ T cells were sorted by FACS or by magnetic beads. Profiling of TCR beta VDJ combinations and CDR3 sequences used genomic DNA as the template. An Illumina HiSeq 2000 was used for TCR repertoire sequencing. In the authors' own workflow: Repertoire assessment relied on Simpson's diversity index, CDR3 size and DJ length profiles, and TRBV/TRBJ rearrangement plots. Whichever DNA sequence was most abundant in the deep sequencing data was defined as the immunodominant clone. CDR3 amino acid sequences were screened for sharing across subjects and compared with published repertoires and the VDJdb database. TCRdb reprocessing: public reads trimmed at Q25 with fastp, clones called with MiXCR, in-frame beta chains kept. Each CDR3 protein gets just one entry, which takes the most common genes and DNA from the rows behind it. TCRdb, not the original authors, processed these V and J calls. This sample is represented by about 130,000 distinct CDR3 sequences; about 46% of them were singletons. The ten top clones hold 2% to 3% of the sample.

The sample originates from a study of CD8+CD57+ T cells in acquired aplastic anemia (dated by TCRdb to 2017 to 2018). Context from the whole study: On average, sorted CD4+ and CD8+ cells yielded around 3.5 ug of extracted DNA, with a range of about 0.19 to 30 ug. An average of roughly 10 million reads for CD4+ cells and 11 million to 12 million reads for CD8+ cells was obtained from healthy donor samples. Paper-wide results and their limitations: No significant difference in CD8+ Simpson's diversity was found between patients and healthy controls (P=0.060). About 29 CD8+ CDR3 sequences were found to be shared between patients and controls, but these sequences appeared to be highly expressed in patients and within the immunodominant clones of the patients.

This TCR was sampled from a human donor in good health, serving as a control. The sequenced sample consisted of sorted CD4+, CD8+, or CD8+CD57+ T cells (not recorded which) from PBMCs.

Read as DNA, the sequence is TGTGCCACCGACGGACGTACGCTAGCGGGGGCCTACGAGCAGTACTTC. Translation gives CATDGRTLAGAYEQYF. This receptor chain uses TRBV15 and TRBJ2-7, and TRBD2 aligns with 10 junction nucleotides. CDR3 length: 16 amino acids, cysteine to phenylalanine. This entry keeps only the CDR3 DNA: 48 bases, framed from base 1. CDR1 and CDR2 are read off the germline V gene (reference sequence) as LNHNV and YYDKDF. V is cut back by 8 bases and J by 2 bases, with 12 bases in the junction unmatched.